The clone carrying this T cell receptor beta chain was seen at least ten times. The sample belongs to a study of CD8 T cells in ankylosing spondylitis. TCRdb reprocessed the 5' RACE reads with MiXCR, giving one entry per CDR3 protein. Altogether about 190,000 distinct CDR3 sequences are present, 10% to 15% being singletons, with the ten largest covering approximately 11%. This clonotype was obtained from a female donor with ankylosing spondylitis or in good health (not recorded which). The sequencing sample was made of blood, either unsorted or a sorted T cell fraction (not recorded which).

CDR3: CASNALMNTEAFF. DNA for the CDR3: TGTGCCAGCAATGCACTCATGAACACTGAAGCTTTCTTT. This chain joins TRBV13 and TRBJ1-1; D uncertain. The CDR3 length is 13 residues. CDR1 is PRHDT and CDR2 is FYEKMQ in the germline V gene (reference sequence). The V gene lost 7 bases and the J gene lost 0 bases, with 9 bases spanning the gap. Full variable domain (outside the CDR3, taken from reference TRBV13 and TRBJ1-1): AAGVIQSPRHLIKEKRETATLKCYPIPRHDTVYWYQQGPGQDPQFLISFYEKMQSDKGSIPDRFSAQQFSDYHSELNMSSLELGDSALYFCASNALMNTEAFFGQGTRLTVV.